This TCR beta chain stems from a study of response to subunit inactivated influenza vaccine. This CDR3 contains 12 residues. The germline gives CDR1 SEHNR, CDR2 FQNEAQ (reference sequence). The V end lost 2 bases, the J end lost 4 bases, and 5 bases lay between the germline ends. TCRdb called the RT-PCR reads again in MiXCR, with one record for every CDR3 protein. The sample includes about 170,000 distinct CDR3 sequences, about 11% seen only once; the top ten take roughly 33%. Findings and caveats of the study: Few additional T cells are recruited per seasonal influenza vaccination, authors suggested.

Comments on this clonotype: The antigen is not known.

The sequenced sample was CD8+ T cells sorted from PBMCs, obtained 23 to 25 months after vaccination. The V gene is TRBV7-9, the J gene TRBJ2-5, with D perhaps matching TRBD1 (5 bases). The TCR comes from a man between 50 and 75 years old who received an inactivated influenza vaccine. The CDR3 coding sequence is TGTGCCAGCAGCTTACAGGGAGAGACCCAGTACTTC. Amino acid sequence: CASSLQGETQYF.